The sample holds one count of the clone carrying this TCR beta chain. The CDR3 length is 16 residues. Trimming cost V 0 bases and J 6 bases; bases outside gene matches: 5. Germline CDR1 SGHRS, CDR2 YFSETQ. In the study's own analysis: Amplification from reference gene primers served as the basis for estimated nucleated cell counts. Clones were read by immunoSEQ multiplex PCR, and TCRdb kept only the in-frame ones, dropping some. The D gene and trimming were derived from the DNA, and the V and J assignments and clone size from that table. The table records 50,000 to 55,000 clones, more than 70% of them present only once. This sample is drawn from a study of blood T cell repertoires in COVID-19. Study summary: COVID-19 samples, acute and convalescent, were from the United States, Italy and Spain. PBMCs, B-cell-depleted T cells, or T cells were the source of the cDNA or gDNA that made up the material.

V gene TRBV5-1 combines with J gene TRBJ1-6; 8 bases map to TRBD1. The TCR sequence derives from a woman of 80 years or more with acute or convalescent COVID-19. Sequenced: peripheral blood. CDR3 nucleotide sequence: TGCGCCAGCAGCTTGGGACAGGGGTCGCGTAATTCACCCCTCCACTTT. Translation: CASSLGQGSRNSPLHF.